Following are 30 T cell receptor beta chains from one sample sequenced in a study of T cell responses to AZD1222 COVID-19 vaccine (dated by TCRdb to the early 2020s). The receptor library was made with the immunoSEQ multiplex PCR assay. The immuneACCESS repertoire file appears here via TCRdb, limited to in-frame rearrangements. These files lack a portion of the clones; in checked studies, under half of the deficit traces to unresolved V genes, and the cause of the others is not known. For this sample there are 45,000 to 60,000 clones; 70% to 90% appear just once. Around 3.9% of the sample rests with the top ten. This sample's time point label indicates: baseline before first vaccination. The input for sequencing was peripheral blood, taken on day 0 of AZD1222 vaccination. These receptors originate from an adult in good health.

In its sample, this clone was seen once. The chain recombines TRBV3-1 (or the pseudogene TRBV3-2) with TRBJ2-5, with 11 bases matching TRBD2. Germline-derived CDR1 and CDR2 are LGHDT and YNNKEL (reference sequence). V trimming: 4 bases; J trimming: 7 bases; junction bases outside the gene matches: 2. The CDR3 is 13 amino acids. The CDR3 loop is CASSLGTSGTQYF. CDR3 nucleotides: TGTGCCAGCAGCCTCGGGACTAGCGGGACCCAGTACTTC.

In this sample, this clone turned up a few times. This chain connects TRBV9 to TRBJ2-7; 9 bases agree with TRBD1. J lost 7 bases, V lost 3 bases, and 8 bases had no gene match. The CDR3 contains 14 residues. The V gene's germline CDR1 is SGDLS and CDR2 YYNGEE. The CDR3 loop is CASSEAGTGYEQYF. CDR3 sequence (DNA): TGTGCCAGCAGCGAGGCTGGGACAGGGTATGAGCAGTACTTC.

The V and J genes are TRBV7-8 and TRBJ1-6, with D perhaps TRBD1 (5 bases). Between the trimmed V and J ends, which lost 1 base and 9 bases, there was a span of 10 bases. Germline V gene data show CDR1 as SGHVS and CDR2 as FQNEAQ. This CDR3 spans 14 amino acids. The CDR3 spells CASSLEGASSPLHF. The CDR3 DNA sequence: TGTGCCAGCAGCTTAGAAGGGGCTAGTTCACCCCTCCACTTT.

The J gene is TRBJ1-2, the V gene TRBV7-8; D not certain. CDR3 size: 13 residues. Per the germline V gene, CDR1 is SGHVS and CDR2 is FQNEAQ. V shed 5 bases and J shed 0 bases, with 7 bases lying between them. The CDR3 DNA sequence: TGTGCCAGCAGCCAAACAGCTAACTATGGCTACACCTTC. Translating gives CASSQTANYGYTF.

The genes are TRBV30 and TRBJ2-5; a weak D match, TRBD2 (5 bases). Trimming stripped 2 bases from V and 0 bases from J, with 7 bases between. The germline V gene encodes CDR1 GTSNPN and CDR2 SVGIG (reference sequence). This CDR3 has 13 amino acids. CDR3 in amino acids: CAWSNGNQETQYF. CDR3 in DNA: TGTGCCTGGAGTAACGGGAACCAAGAGACCCAGTACTTC.

This sequence joins TRBV5-6 and TRBJ2-2; D not certain. This CDR3 has 14 amino acids. Deletions cut 5 bases from V and 4 bases from J, with 12 bases between. From germline, CDR1 is SGHDT and CDR2 YYEEEE. CDR3 bases: TGTGCCAGCAGTTTAAACAGAGCCACCGGGGAGCTGTTTTTT. It encodes CASSLNRATGELFF.

The J gene is TRBJ1-1, the V gene TRBV6-5; D unclear. Germline V gives CDR1 MNHEY, CDR2 SVGAGI. CDR3 length: 12 amino acids. V was trimmed by 4 bases and J by 8 bases, leaving 11 bases between them. In nucleotides, the CDR3 is TGTGCCAGCAGTTCACCGGGCCGAGAAGCTTTCTTT. Protein: CASSSPGREAFF.

The chain's CDR3 is CASSSSGGGRYNEQFF. The CDR3 coding sequence is TGCGCCAGCAGCTCCTCCGGGGGGGGGCGATACAATGAGCAGTTCTTC. The chain links TRBV5-1 to TRBJ2-1, with 8 bases identical to TRBD2. There are 16 residues in the CDR3. In germline, CDR1 is SGHRS, CDR2 YFSETQ. The trim removed 3 bases at V and 4 bases at J, leaving 9 bases unmatched.

The chain is built from TRBV7-8 and TRBJ2-7; no clear D gene. V was pared by 5 bases and J by 0 bases, with 8 bases between. Germline V gene lookup returns CDR1 SGHVS and CDR2 FQNEAQ. This CDR3 contains 13 residues. Written as DNA, the CDR3 is TGTGCCAGCAGCCTACGGGTCTCCTACGAGCAGTACTTC. It is translated as CASSLRVSYEQYF.

V usage is TRBV13 and J usage is TRBJ1-3, with D unclear. Germline assignment: CDR1 PRHDT and CDR2 FYEKMQ (reference sequence). V lost 4 bases to trimming and J lost 0 bases, with 7 bases between them. CDR3 length: 14 amino acids. For the CDR3, the DNA is TGTGCCAGCAGCTCGAGATACTCTGGAAACACCATATATTTT. As protein: CASSSRYSGNTIYF.

V and J are TRBV24-1 and TRBJ2-2, with no clear D. The length of the CDR3 is 13 residues. The V gene's germline CDR1 is KGHDR and CDR2 SFDVKD. With 4 bases removed from V and 5 bases from J, the gap between germline ends came to 7 bases. The CDR3 DNA reads as TGTGCCACCAGTGAGTCCCCAACCGGGGAGCTGTTTTTT. It encodes CATSESPTGELFF.

The chain links TRBV6-6 to TRBJ2-2; D gene ambiguous. V lost 6 bases to trimming and J lost 0 bases, with 8 bases between them. The CDR3 has 14 residues. In germline, CDR1 is MNHNY, CDR2 SVGAGI (reference sequence). CDR3 DNA sequence: TGTGCCAGCAGCTCCCTGGCGAACACCGGGGAGCTGTTTTTT. This sequence encodes CASSSLANTGELFF.

The V call is TRBV11-2, the J call TRBJ1-1, with D possibly matching TRBD1 (5 bases). The V gene lost 4 bases and the J gene lost 1 base, with 7 bases spanning the gap. CDR1 and CDR2 from the germline V gene are SGHAT and FQNNGV. The CDR3 has 13 residues. The CDR3 loop reads CASSSDTNTEAFF. The DNA of the CDR3 is TGTGCCAGCAGCTCGGACACGAACACTGAAGCTTTCTTT.

The rearrangement uses TRBV30 and TRBJ1-2; D is ambiguous. This CDR3 region has 14 residues. V lost 1 base and J lost 0, with 9 bases in between. Germline values: CDR1 GTSNPN, CDR2 SVGIG (reference sequence). The CDR3 protein is CAWSGASANYGYTF. The CDR3 DNA follows: TGTGCCTGGAGTGGGGCGTCAGCTAACTATGGCTACACCTTC. Looking up the rest from reference TRBV30 and TRBJ1-2 gives the full variable domain: SQTIHQWPATLVQPVGSPLSLECTVEGTSNPNLYWYRQAAGRGLQLLFYSVGIGQISSEVPQNLSASRPQDRQFILSSKKLLLSDSGFYLCAWSGASANYGYTFGSGTRLTVV.

The rearrangement joins TRBV30 to TRBJ2-1; D is possibly TRBD1 or TRBD2 (5 bases each). The CDR3 covers 13 residues. Germline assignment: CDR1 GTSNPN and CDR2 SVGIG (reference sequence). V was pared by 8 bases and J by 7 bases, with 18 bases between. DNA of the CDR3: TGTGCCCGAAGAGGGGACCTTGGGAATGAGCAGTTCTTC. Encoded protein: CARRGDLGNEQFF.

The chain links TRBV12-2 to TRBJ2-7. TRBV12-2 is described as a pseudogene. The CDR3 consists of 15 residues. The CDR3 protein is CASRHGPMPKYEQYF. The DNA for the CDR3 is TGTGCAAGTCGCCACGGACCCATGCCGAAATACGAGCAGTACTTC.

The chain employs TRBV5-5 and TRBJ1-2; the D gene is possibly TRBD1 (6 bases). Germline V gene sequence: CDR1 SGHKS, CDR2 YYEKEE (reference sequence). The CDR3 length is 14 residues. The V and J ends lost 0 bases and 9 bases respectively, with 15 bases between them. The CDR3 nucleotides are TGTGCCAGCAGCTTGGAGGAGGGACAAGCTCGCTACACCTTC. It specifies CASSLEEGQARYTF.

This rearrangement joins TRBV9 to TRBJ1-5; a possible D gene is TRBD1 (6 bases). The CDR3 totals 15 residues. Germline lookup yields CDR1 SGDLS and CDR2 YYNGEE. With 2 bases removed from V and 1 base from J, the gap between germline ends came to 10 bases. CDR3 coding DNA: TGTGCCAGCAGCGTCACGGGGGCGAGCAATCAGCCCCAGCATTTT. It is translated as CASSVTGASNQPQHF.

This clone was detected a few times. V gene TRBV15 combines with J gene TRBJ2-3; 7 bases align to TRBD1. Losses at the gene ends were 2 bases for V and 2 bases for J; bases not matched to a gene: 10. This CDR3 comprises 17 residues. The germline CDR1 and CDR2 sequences are LNHNV and YYDKDF (reference sequence). The DNA of the CDR3 is TGTGCCACCAGCAGAAATAAAGGACAGGCGATCACAGATACGCAGTATTTT. Amino acids: CATSRNKGQAITDTQYF.

V gene TRBV6-5 combines with J gene TRBJ2-7; tentatively, D is TRBD1 or TRBD2 (5 bases each). V was trimmed by 4 bases and J by 2 bases, leaving 12 bases between them. The CDR3 runs 14 residues. Germline loops: CDR1 MNHEY, CDR2 SVGAGI. The CDR3 DNA reads TGTGCCAGCAGTTTAGAGGGGAACCCCTACGAGCAGTACTTC. Protein: CASSLEGNPYEQYF.

V and J are TRBV3-1 (or the pseudogene TRBV3-2) and TRBJ1-1, with a possible D match to TRBD1 (6 bases). From germline, CDR1 is LGHDT and CDR2 YNNKEL (reference sequence). This CDR3 comprises 13 residues. The V end lost 4 bases, the J end lost 4 bases, and 10 bases lay between the germline ends. The CDR3 is CASSPTGRTEAFF. In nucleotides, the CDR3 is TGTGCCAGCAGCCCCACAGGGCGCACTGAAGCTTTCTTT.

The chain employs TRBV4-3 and TRBJ1-1, with D unresolved. The CDR3 length is 16 residues. Germline V gene lookup returns CDR1 LGHNA and CDR2 YSLEER. Trimming left V 2 bases short and J 7 bases short, with 20 bases between. The CDR3 loop reads CASSQNPMGSPGEAFF. The CDR3 region has the DNA TGCGCCAGCAGCCAAAATCCGATGGGATCGCCTGGTGAAGCTTTCTTT.

The genes are TRBV5-4 and TRBJ1-2; TRBD1 matches at 7 bases. Losses at the gene ends were 5 bases for V and 3 bases for J; bases not matched to a gene: 4. The length of the CDR3 is 13 residues. Germline V gene lookup returns CDR1 SGHNT and CDR2 YYREEE (reference sequence). The DNA for the CDR3 is TGTGCCAGCAGTAGGGGGACAGACTATGGCTACACCTTC. Translation: CASSRGTDYGYTF.

This clone showed up just once. This chain links TRBV6-5 with TRBJ1-2, with D perhaps TRBD1 (5 bases). The CDR3 is 15 amino acids. The germline V and J ends were trimmed by 0 bases and 8 bases, with 16 bases remaining between them. Germline V gene data show CDR1 as MNHEY and CDR2 as SVGAGI. CDR3 nucleotide sequence: TGTGCCAGCAGTTACTCCGGGACGATCGATGGGGGCTACACCTTC. Encoded protein: CASSYSGTIDGGYTF.

This clone came up once. The chain is built from TRBV4-3 and TRBJ2-6; no clear D gene. Trimming took off 3 bases at V and 0 bases at J, with 9 bases between the two ends. The V gene's germline CDR1 is LGHNA and CDR2 YSLEER. The CDR3 is 16 residues long. The CDR3 protein is CASSQSGYSGANVLTF. Here the CDR3 DNA reads TGCGCCAGCAGCCAGTCAGGTTACTCTGGGGCCAACGTCCTGACTTTC.

V usage is TRBV7-9 and J usage is TRBJ2-1, with TRBD1 matching over 8 bases. Unmatched junction bases numbered 12, after V lost 5 bases and J lost 3 bases. The CDR3 consists of 17 residues. Germline CDR1 is SEHNR and CDR2 is FQNEAQ (reference sequence). This CDR3 is CASSPLDREGLYNEQFF. CDR3 coding DNA: TGTGCCAGCAGCCCACTGGACAGGGAAGGGCTCTACAATGAGCAGTTCTTC.

This clone has a single count. The chain recombines TRBV10-2 with TRBJ2-2; a weak D match, TRBD2 (5 bases). Between the trimmed V and J ends, which lost 8 bases and 3 bases, there was a span of 16 bases. Germline assignment: CDR1 WSHSY and CDR2 SAAADI. The CDR3 has 15 amino acids. This CDR3 is CASRAEDLDTGELFF. Here the CDR3 DNA reads TGCGCCAGCCGCGCAGAGGACTTGGACACCGGGGAGCTGTTTTTT.

The chain couples TRBV6-5 to TRBJ2-7; D might be TRBD1 or TRBD2, each matching 5 bases. The V end was cut by 2 bases, the J end by 4 bases, with 15 bases between. CDR3 length: 15 amino acids. Germline loops: CDR1 MNHEY, CDR2 SVGAGI. Here the CDR3 reads CASSYELGRSYEQYF. As DNA, the CDR3 is TGTGCCAGCAGTTACGAATTGGGACGGAGTTACGAGCAGTACTTC.

CDR3 sequence reads: CASSYPAGGLFNEQFF. CDR3 in DNA: TGTGCCAGCAGTTACCCAGCGGGGGGTCTTTTTAATGAGCAGTTCTTC. This sequence joins TRBV6-2 or TRBV6-3 and TRBJ2-1; 9 positions agree with TRBD2. The germline V gene encodes CDR1 MNHEY and CDR2 SVGEGT. The V segment lost 2 bases and the J segment 7 bases; nucleotides outside the gene matches: 9. The CDR3 is made up of 16 amino acids.

The chain carries TRBV5-5 and TRBJ1-3; D might be TRBD1 (5 bases). The CDR3 contains 17 residues. CDR1 SGHKS and CDR2 YYEKEE come from the germline V gene (reference sequence). Trimming removed 0 bases from V and 0 bases from J, with 13 bases in between. The CDR3 here is CASSLGTGLSSGNTIYF. DNA for the CDR3: TGTGCCAGCAGCTTGGGCACAGGTTTGAGCTCTGGAAACACCATATATTTT.